This T cell receptor beta chain was sequenced in a study of molecular identifiers for immune sequencing clone quantification. About the research overall: Replicate experiments divided RNA from about 21,000 or 97,000 naive CD8 cells into five parts and sequenced four.

From germline, CDR1 is MNHEY and CDR2 SMNVEV (reference sequence). J gave up 3 bases and V 5 bases, and 5 bases lay outside the gene matches. This CDR3 is built from 14 residues. This clonotype was recorded many times. Its antigen is undetermined. Via MiXCR, TCRdb re-called the PCR reads, giving one row per CDR3 protein. The sample consists of about 320,000 distinct CDR3 sequences, over 20% of them appearing once. Study observations and caveats: Spiked Jurkat TCR RNA originating from one cell could reportedly be identified amid some 920,000 naive cells. The share of molecules held by clones above 20 RNA copies was over 99% in effector cells and under 1% in naive cells.

The authors sorted naive CD8 T cells as CD8+CD4-CCR7+CD45RA+. The chain joins TRBV27 to TRBJ2-5; 8 nucleotides match TRBD1. The receptor was derived from a human donor in good health. Some libraries in this study had Jurkat cell RNA spiked in. The sequenced material came from naive CD8+ T cells from blood, with Jurkat cell RNA spiked in. Subset described: FACS-sorted CD8+CD4-CCR7+CD45RA+ naive T cells. The CDR3 region has the DNA TGTGCCAGCAGTAAATCGACAGGGGAAGAGACCCAGTACTTC. Its protein product is CASSKSTGEETQYF.